Below, one TCR beta chain is given with its context. V was cut by 0 bases and J by 3 bases, with 8 bases left in between. The length of the CDR3 is 14 residues. Germline V gives CDR1 SNHLY, CDR2 FYNNEI. Methods used by the authors: Estimation of nucleated cell counts was performed using reference gene primer amplification. Clones were sequenced by immunoSEQ multiplex PCR, and TCRdb holds only the in-frame ones, with some missing. Clone size and the V and J calls come from that table; the DNA yielded D and trimming. The data hold 200,000 to 300,000 clones, with 86% observed a single time. This record comes from a study of blood T cell repertoires in COVID-19. Overall study context: Researchers got acute and convalescent COVID-19 samples from the United States, Italy and Spain.

Sequenced material: peripheral blood. The gene calls are TRBV2 and TRBJ1-2; the D gene is possibly TRBD1 (6 bases). The TCR originated in a man aged 25-45 years with active or convalescent COVID-19. In DNA, the CDR3 is TGTGCCAGCAGTGAAGCCCGGACAGACTATGGCTACACCTTC. It yields the protein CASSEARTDYGYTF.